The rows below give T cell receptor beta chains drawn from one sample of a study of CD8 T cells in Susac syndrome. TCRdb re-called the immunoSEQ multiplex PCR reads through MiXCR, storing one row per CDR3 protein. The sample has 90,000 to 150,000 distinct CDR3 sequences, around 90% seen once. Sequenced input: CD8+ T cells from PBMCs. All receptors come from a human donor in good health. Both conserved end residues are part of each CDR3. D genes are given only for firm matches. Clone sizes are given selectively: once, few, many, or a class where the clone is expanded.

V gene	clone size	J gene	D gene	CDR3 length	CDR3 protein	CDR3 DNA
TRBV28	-	TRBJ1-6	-	13	CALRREENSPLHF	TGTGCCCTTAGGAGGGAAGAGAATTCACCCCTCCACTTT
TRBV13	-	TRBJ2-1	TRBD1	17	CASSPKDGTGVRHEQFF	TGTGCCAGCAGCCCCAAAGACGGGACAGGGGTCCGGCATGAGCAGTTCTTC
TRBV7-9	-	TRBJ1-1	-	12	CASGLGDTEAFF	TGTGCCAGCGGACTCGGGGACACTGAAGCTTTCTTT
TRBV4-3	-	TRBJ2-1	TRBD2	16	CASSQAWTSGYNEQFF	TGCGCCAGCAGCCAAGCGTGGACTAGCGGGTACAATGAGCAGTTCTTC
TRBV6-5	-	TRBJ2-2	-	15	CASSPIPKLTGELFF	TGTGCCAGCAGTCCCATCCCGAAATTGACCGGGGAGCTGTTTTTT
TRBV12-3/TRBV12-4	-	TRBJ1-2	-	12	CASSEGLGGYTF	TGTGCCAGCAGTGAGGGTTTGGGCGGCTACACCTTC
TRBV12-3/TRBV12-4	-	TRBJ1-2	TRBD1	13	CASSPDRIYGYTF	TGTGCCAGCAGTCCGGACAGGATCTATGGCTACACCTTC
TRBV29-1	-	TRBJ2-7	TRBD1	15	CSCISPDRRAYEQYF	TGCAGCTGTATATCTCCGGACAGGAGAGCCTACGAGCAGTACTTC
TRBV12-3/TRBV12-4	-	TRBJ2-2	-	16	CASSFSGAGRTGELFF	TGTGCCAGCAGTTTCTCCGGGGCGGGACGGACCGGGGAGCTGTTTTTT
TRBV7-3	-	TRBJ2-5	TRBD2	15	CASSPTSGSRETQYF	TGTGCCAGCAGCCCGACTAGCGGGAGCCGGGAGACCCAGTACTTC
TRBV12-3/TRBV12-4	-	TRBJ2-1	TRBD2	14	CASSLGLARAEQFF	TGTGCCAGCAGTTTAGGACTAGCCCGAGCTGAGCAGTTCTTC
TRBV20-1	-	TRBJ2-7	TRBD2	17	CSAPPQARLAGAYEQYF	TGCAGTGCTCCACCTCAGGCGAGACTAGCGGGAGCCTACGAGCAGTACTTC
TRBV5-1	-	TRBJ1-5	-	13	CASSLEGYQPQHF	TGCGCCAGCAGCTTGGAGGGATACCAGCCCCAGCATTTT
TRBV28	-	TRBJ2-7	TRBD1	14	CASSLTGTGVEQYF	TGTGCCAGCAGTTTAACCGGGACAGGGGTCGAGCAGTACTTC
TRBV9	-	TRBJ2-5	-	16	CASSVDPNGRMETQYF	TGTGCCAGCAGCGTAGATCCCAATGGACGGATGGAGACCCAGTACTTC
TRBV20-1	-	TRBJ2-1	-	15	CSANLPGTSFNEQFF	TGCAGTGCTAATCTACCGGGGACTTCCTTCAATGAGCAGTTCTTC
TRBV6-1	-	TRBJ2-7	TRBD1	15	CASSDGGQLTYEQYF	TGTGCCAGCAGTGATGGGGGACAGCTAACCTACGAGCAGTACTTC
TRBV4-3	-	TRBJ2-3	-	15	CASSHLRRTTDTQYF	TGCGCCAGCAGCCACCTAAGACGGACCACAGATACGCAGTATTTT
TRBV4-2	-	TRBJ1-1	-	13	CASSQAVDTEAFF	TGTGCCAGCAGCCAAGCGGTGGACACTGAAGCTTTCTTT
TRBV7-2	-	TRBJ1-5	-	14	CASSRDRFSQPQHF	TGTGCCAGCAGCCGTGACAGGTTTTCTCAGCCCCAGCATTTT
TRBV20-1	-	TRBJ1-2	-	15	CSATPRAGSSQGYTF	TGCAGTGCTACGCCGCGGGCAGGGAGTTCTCAGGGCTACACCTTC
TRBV30	-	TRBJ2-3	-	12	CAWRISTDTQYF	TGTGCCTGGAGGATTAGCACAGATACGCAGTATTTT
TRBV20-1	-	TRBJ2-7	TRBD1	14	CSPPGGGPPFEQYF	TGCAGTCCACCAGGGGGCGGACCTCCTTTCGAGCAGTACTTC
TRBV28	-	TRBJ1-2	-	12	CASSPGTLGYTF	TGTGCCAGCAGCCCCGGGACATTGGGCTACACCTTC
TRBV7-2	-	TRBJ2-5	TRBD2	15	CASSPTSGTRGTQYF	TGTGCCAGCAGCCCGACTAGCGGCACCCGAGGGACCCAGTACTTC
TRBV5-5	once	TRBJ1-1	-	13	CASRLGENTEAFF	TGTGCCAGCAGGTTGGGGGAGAACACTGAAGCTTTCTTT
TRBV7-2	-	TRBJ2-7	-	15	CASSLERGVPYEQYF	TGTGCCAGCAGCTTAGAGAGGGGGGTTCCCTACGAGCAGTACTTC
TRBV10-3	-	TRBJ1-2	-	18	CAISEDVLGKGVHYGYTF	TGTGCCATCAGTGAGGATGTGTTGGGAAAGGGGGTACACTATGGCTACACCTTC
TRBV5-1	-	TRBJ2-5	TRBD2	17	CASSLAGLAAVIETQYF	TGCGCCAGCAGCTTGGCGGGACTAGCGGCGGTGATAGAGACCCAGTACTTC
TRBV20-1	-	TRBJ2-7	-	14	CSARLNRDRYEQYF	TGCAGTGCTAGACTAAACCGGGACCGCTACGAGCAGTACTTC
TRBV18	-	TRBJ1-3	-	16	CASSPKEASDGNTIYF	TGTGCCAGCTCACCGAAGGAGGCCTCCGATGGAAACACCATATATTTT
TRBV7-8	-	TRBJ2-1	TRBD1	15	CASSSAGQGFDEQFF	TGTGCCAGCAGCTCCGCCGGACAGGGGTTCGATGAGCAGTTCTTC
TRBV29-1	few	TRBJ2-7	TRBD2	15	CSVGTGTSGIHEQYF	TGCAGCGTTGGAACTGGGACTAGCGGGATCCACGAGCAGTACTTC
TRBV19	-	TRBJ1-1	-	15	CASSIGIPVNTEAFF	TGTGCCAGTAGTATAGGGATTCCGGTGAACACTGAAGCTTTCTTT
TRBV7-3	-	TRBJ2-7	-	13	CASSLKVRDEQYF	TGTGCCAGCAGCTTAAAAGTACGGGACGAGCAGTACTTC
TRBV20-1	-	TRBJ2-2	-	14	CSAERGLNTGELFF	TGCAGTGCGGAAAGGGGATTGAACACCGGGGAGCTGTTTTTT
TRBV7-9	once	TRBJ1-1	TRBD1	16	CASSLLGTGGNTEAFF	TGTGCCAGCAGCCTACTGGGCACAGGGGGGAACACTGAAGCTTTCTTT
TRBV18	-	TRBJ2-1	-	11	CASSPVGEQFF	TGTGCCAGCTCACCCGTGGGGGAGCAGTTCTTC
TRBV7-9	-	TRBJ2-3	-	17	CASCSTAGKGATDTQYF	TGTGCCAGCTGCTCGACAGCGGGAAAGGGGGCCACAGATACGCAGTATTTT
TRBV20-1	-	TRBJ1-6	-	14	CSASKEASASPLHF	TGCAGTGCTAGTAAAGAGGCCTCTGCTTCACCCCTCCACTTT
TRBV2	once	TRBJ2-7	TRBD2	13	CASRGPGGPEQYF	TGTGCCAGCAGGGGGCCGGGGGGTCCCGAGCAGTACTTC
TRBV6-2/TRBV6-3	-	TRBJ2-1	TRBD1	17	CASSYSKRDRRYNEQFF	TGTGCCAGCAGTTACTCGAAAAGGGACAGGCGTTACAATGAGCAGTTCTTC
TRBV7-2	-	TRBJ1-1	TRBD1	13	CASSSGQGTEAFF	TGTGCCAGCAGCTCCGGACAGGGGACTGAAGCTTTCTTT
TRBV7-9	once	TRBJ1-2	TRBD1	15	CASSSGTASNYGYTF	TGTGCCAGCAGCTCGGGGACAGCTTCTAACTATGGCTACACCTTC